This TCR beta chain originates from a study of blood T cell repertoires in COVID-19. Study in general: COVID-19 samples from acute and convalescent phases originated in the United States, Italy and Spain. PBMCs, B-cell-depleted T cells, or T cells provided the cDNA or gDNA that made up the material.

Source study methods: Researchers report that nucleated cell counts were estimated from reference gene primer amplification. The table came from immunoSEQ multiplex PCR; TCRdb's copy has only in-frame clones and leaves some out. V and J calls and clone size are copied from that table; D and trimming were computed from the DNA. The sample carries 240,000 or so clones, approximately 90% recorded once. Trimming at V came to 2 bases and at J to 4 bases, leaving 6 bases not matched to a gene. The CDR3 spans 16 residues. CDR1 and CDR2 (germline): LGHNA, YNFKEQ. V and J are TRBV4-2 and TRBJ2-5; 11 bases line up with TRBD2. This receptor was taken from a man in his sixties who had recovered from COVID-19. Sequencing input: peripheral blood. The CDR3 loop is CASSQLAGGPRETQYF. CDR3 sequence (DNA): TGTGCCAGCAGCCAATTAGCGGGGGGGCCTCGAGAGACCCAGTACTTC.